Listed below are T cell receptor beta chains from one sample, sequenced in a study of shared clonotypes between healthy human individuals. Sequenced by immunoSEQ multiplex PCR; TCRdb stores in-frame clones only, minus some. The sample lists fewer than 3 million clones, less than 95% occurring once. The material sequenced was naive CD4+ T cells from PBMCs. The receptor set was obtained from a man aged 18 to 29 in good health. Some clones in this sample may be carry-over from other donors' samples. The CDR3 runs from the conserved cysteine through the conserved F or W. Fields, in order: V gene, clone size, D gene, J gene, CDR3 protein, CDR3 DNA. The D gene is left open where the match is weak. The listing skips clone size in some rows; elsewhere it reads once, few, many or a size class.

TRBV14	-	-	TRBJ2-7	CASSQDWGSSYEQYF	TGTGCCAGCAGCCAGGATTGGGGGAGCTCCTACGAGCAGTACTTC
TRBV7-8	-	-	TRBJ2-7	CASSLALLSTGGYEQYF	TGTGCCAGCAGCTTAGCCCTCCTAAGCACCGGGGGCTACGAGCAGTACTTC
TRBV28	-	TRBD2	TRBJ2-7	CATLGTSPREQYF	TGTGCCACCCTAGGGACTAGCCCCCGAGAGCAGTACTTC
TRBV2	-	TRBD2	TRBJ2-1	CASNWLAEPPYNEQFF	TGTGCCAGCAACTGGCTAGCGGAGCCTCCCTACAATGAGCAGTTCTTC
TRBV7-8	once	TRBD1	TRBJ1-1	CASSLAQGAILRAFF	TGTGCCAGCAGCTTAGCGCAGGGGGCCATATTGCGCGCTTTCTTT
TRBV20-1	-	-	TRBJ2-1	CSAFDSNEQFF	TGCAGTGCTTTCGACAGCAATGAGCAGTTCTTC
TRBV7-2	-	-	TRBJ2-5	CASSTRQPSGTQYF	TGTGCCAGCAGCACCCGACAGCCATCAGGGACCCAGTACTTC
TRBV6-5	once	-	TRBJ1-5	CASTAQNLNQPQHF	TGTGCCAGCACTGCACAGAACCTCAATCAGCCCCAGCATTTT
TRBV5-1	-	-	TRBJ2-2	CASSLASDTGELFF	TGCGCCAGCAGCTTGGCCTCGGACACCGGGGAGCTGTTTTTT
TRBV29-1	-	-	TRBJ1-2	CSCGGQPYGYTF	TGCAGCTGTGGGGGGCAGCCATATGGCTACACCTTC